Listed below are T cell receptor beta chains from one sample, sequenced in a study of T cell responses to AZD1222 COVID-19 vaccine. Measured with immunoSEQ multiplex PCR; TCRdb has only the in-frame clones, and not every one. The table shows around 140,000 clones, with roughly 89% occurring only once. The sample here was peripheral blood, taken on day 0 of AZD1222 vaccination. These receptors originate from an adult in good health. Both conserved end residues are part of each CDR3. D genes are given only for firm matches. Only part of the rows carry a size: once, few, many, or a class if the clone is expanded.

>TRBJ2-2|TRBV4-1|NA|NA
CASSRYPKGKDTGELFF
TGCGCCAGCAGCCGATACCCCAAGGGTAAGGACACCGGGGAGCTGTTTTTT
>TRBJ1-4|TRBV30|NA|NA
CAWSGDGMFF
TGTGCCTGGAGTGGTGACGGTATGTTTTTT
>TRBJ1-5|TRBV23-1|NA|NA
CASSQGTSKIRNQPQHF
TGCGCCAGCAGTCAAGGGACGTCGAAGATCCGCAATCAGCCCCAGCATTTT
>TRBJ2-5|TRBV7-9|NA|NA
CASSLIPGHGGETQYF
TGTGCCAGCAGCTTAATTCCCGGGCATGGAGGAGAGACCCAGTACTTC
>TRBJ2-7|TRBV7-9|few|NA
CASSPSGVNYEQYF
TGTGCCAGCAGCCCCTCGGGGGTAAACTACGAGCAGTACTTC
>TRBJ2-5|TRBV6-1|NA|NA
CASSERDLDQETQYF
TGTGCCAGCAGTGAGCGGGACTTAGACCAAGAGACCCAGTACTTC
>TRBJ1-2|TRBV18|once|TRBD1
CASSPDRGDYGYTF
TGTGCCAGCTCACCTGACAGGGGCGACTATGGCTACACCTTC
>TRBJ2-7|TRBV10-3|once|NA
CAAQLDLGGSYEQYF
TGTGCCGCCCAACTGGACCTAGGGGGTTCCTACGAGCAGTACTTC
>TRBJ1-2|TRBV4-1|NA|NA
CASSSQRSANYGYTF
TGCGCCAGCAGCTCACAGAGATCGGCTAACTATGGCTACACCTTC
>TRBJ1-3|TRBV5-6|NA|NA
CASRWRFSGNTIYF
TGTGCCAGCAGATGGAGGTTCTCTGGAAACACCATATATTTT
>TRBJ1-1|TRBV7-9|NA|NA
CASSTQENTEAFF
TGTGCCAGCAGCACACAAGAGAACACTGAAGCTTTCTTT
>TRBJ2-1|TRBV7-3|NA|TRBD2
CASSFAAGIYNEQFF
TGTGCCAGCAGCTTCGCAGCGGGGATCTACAATGAGCAGTTCTTC
>TRBJ1-2|TRBV9|NA|TRBD1
CASSVVDRTNYGYTF
TGTGCCAGCAGCGTCGTGGACAGGACTAACTATGGCTACACCTTC
>TRBJ2-7|TRBV6-5|NA|NA
CASLKGVYEQYF
TGTGCCAGCCTGAAGGGAGTGTACGAGCAGTACTTC
>TRBJ2-1|TRBV12-5|NA|TRBD2
CASGFSSSGSGEQFF
TGTGCTAGTGGTTTCTCCTCTAGCGGGAGTGGTGAGCAGTTCTTC
>TRBJ1-1|TRBV13|NA|TRBD1
CASRPGQRNTEAFF
TGTGCCAGCAGGCCGGGACAGCGGAACACTGAAGCTTTCTTT
>TRBJ2-1|TRBV7-9|few|NA
CASSPPVVRSRSLYNEQFF
TGTGCCAGCAGCCCCCCGGTGGTTCGCTCGCGGTCCCTATACAATGAGCAGTTCTTC
>TRBJ1-1|TRBV28|NA|TRBD1
CASSLYSDRDTEAFF
TGTGCCAGCAGTTTATACTCGGACAGGGACACTGAAGCTTTCTTT
>TRBJ2-1|TRBV11-1|once|NA
CASSLIASSYNEQFF
TGTGCCAGCAGCTTAATAGCTTCCTCCTACAATGAGCAGTTCTTC
>TRBJ1-6|TRBV9|NA|TRBD1
CASSEADRASSYNSPLHF
TGTGCCAGCAGCGAAGCGGACAGGGCAAGCTCCTATAATTCACCCCTCCACTTT
>TRBJ2-1|TRBV7-9|NA|TRBD2
CASSPTADLGGRSLGEQFF
TGTGCCAGCAGCCCGACGGCTGATTTAGGCGGGAGGTCTCTGGGTGAGCAGTTCTTC
>TRBJ1-2|TRBV28|NA|NA
CASSPRGIGSGYTF
TGTGCCAGCAGTCCCCGTGGGATCGGGTCTGGCTACACCTTC
>TRBJ2-7|TRBV6-5|NA|NA
CASSFNYEQYF
TGTGCCAGCAGTTTCAATTACGAGCAGTACTTC
>TRBJ1-5|TRBV28|NA|TRBD1
CASSPGGESNQPQHF
TGTGCCAGCAGTCCAGGGGGCGAGAGCAATCAGCCCCAGCATTTT
>TRBJ2-5|TRBV27|NA|NA
CASSLGETQYF
TGTGCCAGCAGTTTAGGGGAGACCCAGTACTTC
>TRBJ2-7|TRBV19|NA|TRBD1
CASSPTGASGYEQYF
TGTGCCAGTAGTCCGACAGGGGCAAGCGGCTACGAGCAGTACTTC
>TRBJ2-1|TRBV6-4|once|TRBD2
CASRASHGGVYNEQFF
TGTGCCAGCAGGGCCTCCCATGGGGGGGTTTACAATGAGCAGTTCTTC
>TRBJ1-1|TRBV5-1|NA|NA
CASSSGPMNTEAFF
TGCGCCAGCAGCAGCGGCCCAATGAACACTGAAGCTTTCTTT
>TRBJ2-1|TRBV15|NA|NA
CATSRDHFLSYNEQFF
TGTGCCACCAGCAGGGACCATTTTCTCTCCTACAATGAGCAGTTCTTC
>TRBJ1-2|TRBV3-1/TRBV3-2|NA|NA
CASSQGIYGYTF
TGTGCCAGCAGCCAGGGGATTTATGGCTACACCTTC
>TRBJ2-7|TRBV28|NA|TRBD2
CASSLLKEREYEQYF
TGTGCCAGCAGTCTCCTCAAAGAGCGGGAATACGAGCAGTACTTC
>TRBJ2-7|TRBV7-9|NA|TRBD2
CASSLAPQLAGGREQYF
TGTGCCAGCAGCTTAGCCCCCCAACTAGCGGGAGGGCGCGAGCAGTACTTC
>TRBJ2-2|TRBV29-1|NA|TRBD1
CSCPGGSGELFF
TGCAGCTGCCCAGGGGGAAGCGGGGAGCTGTTTTTT
>TRBJ1-1|TRBV7-9|NA|TRBD1
CAGRQGLGTEAFF
TGTGCCGGCCGACAGGGGTTGGGGACTGAAGCTTTCTTT
>TRBJ2-5|TRBV9|NA|TRBD2
CASSVGGSGAQETQYF
TGTGCCAGCAGCGTAGGTGGTAGCGGGGCCCAAGAGACCCAGTACTTC
>TRBJ1-2|TRBV19|NA|NA
CASTHRPHYGYTF
TGTGCCAGTACCCACCGTCCTCACTATGGCTACACCTTC
>TRBJ1-4|TRBV7-2|NA|TRBD1
CASSYSGGLGEKLFF
TGTGCCAGCAGCTATTCAGGGGGGCTCGGTGAAAAACTGTTTTTT
>TRBJ1-2|TRBV28|NA|NA
CASSLGEGYGYTF
TGTGCCAGCAGCCTGGGGGAGGGCTATGGCTACACCTTC
>TRBJ1-1|TRBV28|NA|NA
CASSWQATNTEAFF
TGTGCCAGCAGTTGGCAGGCGACCAACACTGAAGCTTTCTTT
>TRBJ1-2|TRBV6-1|NA|NA
CASSEGIGIRFTF
TGTGCCAGCAGTGAAGGAATTGGTATAAGATTCACCTTC
>TRBJ2-7|TRBV5-1|NA|TRBD2
CASSRTSGRAHEQYF
TGCGCCAGCAGCCGGACTAGCGGGAGGGCCCACGAGCAGTACTTC
>TRBJ2-3|TRBV11-2|NA|NA
CATRRANYNFTDTQYF
TGTGCCACCCGGCGGGCAAATTACAACTTCACAGATACGCAGTATTTT
>TRBJ1-2|TRBV3-1/TRBV3-2|NA|NA
CASSQNQDGGYTF
TGTGCCAGCAGCCAAAACCAAGACGGGGGCTACACCTTC
>TRBJ2-3|TRBV5-4|NA|NA
CASSYHSYTQYF
TGTGCCAGCAGCTACCACTCATATACGCAGTATTTT
>TRBJ2-2|TRBV19|NA|NA
CASSPTITGELFF
TGTGCCAGTAGCCCGACTATCACCGGGGAGCTGTTTTTT
>TRBJ1-2|TRBV2|NA|NA
CASSSENYGYTF
TGTGCCAGCAGTAGCGAGAACTATGGCTACACCTTC
>TRBJ1-2|TRBV6-5|NA|NA
CASSPLGSNYGYTF
TGTGCCAGCAGTCCGCTGGGGAGTAACTATGGCTACACCTTC
>TRBJ1-3|TRBV7-8|NA|NA
CASSLDRRSGNTIYF
TGTGCCAGCAGCCTAGACAGGAGGTCAGGAAACACCATATATTTT